This T cell receptor beta chain comes out of a study of cytomegalovirus exposure and HLA in healthy donors. Whole-study context: Earlier findings included some 120 million unique TCR beta sequences obtained from 150 million to 200 million T cells. Study-wide points: A later analysis found most CMV-associated TCR beta chains apparently HLA-restricted.

To note about this clone: Its antigen is not identified.

Trimming removed 5 bases at V and 0 bases at J, with 8 bases between. This CDR3 comprises 14 residues. Per the germline V gene, CDR1 is WSHSY and CDR2 is SAAADI. With 60 Vbeta and 13 Jbeta primers, the PCR was carried out. Source study methods: The authors later counted roughly 76 million unique TCR beta chains, 9.5 million to 13 million of them shared. The data were produced by immunoSEQ multiplex PCR, yet TCRdb's version contains in-frame clones alone and is incomplete. V, J and clone size are taken as reported in that table, and D and trimming were inferred from the DNA itself. The table has 65,000 to 70,000 clones, about 70% seen once.

This receptor was identified in a woman aged 30 to 39 in good health and CMV-seronegative. The chain joins TRBV10-2 to TRBJ1-5, with a tentative D call TRBD1 (5 bases). Material for sequencing was PBMCs. In nucleotides, the CDR3 is TGCGCCAGCAGTCCTCAGGGTAGCAATCAGCCCCAGCATTTT. Protein sequence: CASSPQGSNQPQHF.